These T cell receptor beta chains were read from a single sample in a study of blood T cells in healthy people across ages. TCRdb passed the 5' RACE reads through MiXCR, listing each CDR3 protein once. The repertoire holds about 1.4 million distinct CDR3 sequences, with roughly 60% as singletons. The sample comprised blood. Source of these receptors: a man younger than 35 in good health. Each CDR3 is given with its conserved first and last residue. A D gene is named only where the DNA matches it firmly. Clone size, where shown, is once, few, many, or a class for clones that have expanded.

NA	NA	13	TRBV6-2/TRBV6-3	TRBJ1-2	TGTGCCAGCACCCGACAGATGAACTATGGCTACACCTTC	CASTRQMNYGYTF
NA	TRBD1	13	TRBV10-3	TRBJ2-5	TGTGCCATTAGACAGGGGGAGAGACAGCCCCAGTACTTC	CAIRQGERQPQYF
once	TRBD2	17	TRBV28	TRBJ2-1	TGTGCCAGCAGTAACCTGAGGTCTAGCGGGGTCTACAATGAGCAGTTCTTC	CASSNLRSSGVYNEQFF
few	TRBD1	14	TRBV4-1	TRBJ1-2	TGCGCCAGCAGCGAAGTGGGGACAGACTATGGCTACACCTTC	CASSEVGTDYGYTF
NA	NA	16	TRBV19	TRBJ1-1	TGTGCCAGTAGTTTCAATAGGGTGTCGGCGCGCACTGAAGCTTTCTTT	CASSFNRVSARTEAFF
few	NA	16	TRBV6-2/TRBV6-3	TRBJ2-7	TGTGCCAGCAGGGGCCCAGGGCCAACGCCTGTCTACGAGCAGTACTTC	CASRGPGPTPVYEQYF
NA	NA	13	TRBV11-2	TRBJ2-3	TGTGCCAGCAGCTTAGATGTCATTTATACGCAGTATTTT	CASSLDVIYTQYF
NA	TRBD2	15	TRBV5-1	TRBJ2-1	TGCGCCAGCAGCCCCCGGACTAGCGGGGGTGGTGAGCAGTTCTTC	CASSPRTSGGGEQFF
NA	TRBD2	15	TRBV15	TRBJ2-5	TGTGCCACCAGCCTCCGGACTAGCGGGAGCAAGACCCAGTACTTC	CATSLRTSGSKTQYF
NA	NA	14	TRBV29-1	TRBJ2-4	TGCAGCGTTGAAATCTGCGATGTGCCAAACATTCAGTACTTC	CSVEICDVPNIQYF
NA	NA	12	TRBV4-1	TRBJ1-6	TGCGCCAGCAGCCTCCAGGGGAGGGCCCTCCACTTT	CASSLQGRALHF
NA	TRBD1	14	TRBV6-2/TRBV6-3	TRBJ2-7	TGTGCCAGCAGCGAAGGGTACAGGGGCTACGAGCAGTACTTC	CASSEGYRGYEQYF
NA	TRBD1	15	TRBV20-1	TRBJ2-7	TGCAGTGCTAGTGCCCCGGGACAGGGGAACTACGAGCAGTACTTC	CSASAPGQGNYEQYF
NA	NA	13	TRBV29-1	TRBJ2-7	TGCAGCGTTACCCAAGAGACGACCTACGAGCAGTACTTC	CSVTQETTYEQYF
NA	TRBD1	16	TRBV5-6	TRBJ2-3	TGTGCCAGCAGCTCGGGACAGGTCTTTAGCACAGATACGCAGTATTTT	CASSSGQVFSTDTQYF
NA	NA	14	TRBV20-1	TRBJ2-7	TGCAGTGCTAGAGAATCCTTTGGTTCTAGCGAGCAGTACTTC	CSARESFGSSEQYF
few	NA	12	TRBV29-1	TRBJ2-7	TGCAGCGTTGCGGTGGGGGCGGCCGAGCAGTACTTC	CSVAVGAAEQYF
NA	NA	15	TRBV4-2	TRBJ2-4	TGTGCCAGCAGCCAAGATTTGCAGGGAGTTGGAGAGCAGTACTTC	CASSQDLQGVGEQYF
few	NA	11	TRBV20-1	TRBJ2-1	TGCAGTGCTTACGGGGGCAATGAGCAGTTCTTC	CSAYGGNEQFF
NA	NA	11	TRBV6-5	TRBJ2-2	TGTGCCAGCGGACAATCCGGGGAGCTGTTTTTT	CASGQSGELFF
NA	TRBD2	15	TRBV4-2	TRBJ2-7	TGTGCCAGCAGCCAAGTGGTTGGGACTAGCTACGAGCAGTACTTC	CASSQVVGTSYEQYF
NA	TRBD2	16	TRBV20-1	TRBJ2-1	TGCAGTGCTAGAGATAGGACTAGCGGAATCTACAATGAGCAGTTCTTC	CSARDRTSGIYNEQFF
NA	TRBD2	18	TRBV4-1	TRBJ2-1	TGCGCCAGCAGCCAAGCATCCCTTCTAGCGGGAGGGCCGCATGAGCAGTTCTTC	CASSQASLLAGGPHEQFF
NA	TRBD1	15	TRBV18	TRBJ2-3	TGTGCCAGCTCACCACGGGACAGACTAACAGATACGCAGTATTTT	CASSPRDRLTDTQYF
few	NA	15	TRBV18	TRBJ2-5	TGTGCCAGCTCACCACCTGGGACACCCCAAGAGACCCAGTACTTC	CASSPPGTPQETQYF
few	TRBD2	14	TRBV20-1	TRBJ2-1	TGCAGTGCCTCTAGCGGGGGGGCCGAGAATGAGCAGTTCTTC	CSASSGGAENEQFF
many	TRBD1	14	TRBV20-1	TRBJ1-1	TGCAGTGCTAGACCCGGGACAGGGGACACTGAAGCTTTCTTT	CSARPGTGDTEAFF
NA	NA	17	TRBV27	TRBJ2-3	TGTGCCAGCAGTTTGGGTAGACTAGTAGGGAACACAGATACGCAGTATTTT	CASSLGRLVGNTDTQYF
NA	NA	14	TRBV20-1	TRBJ2-1	TGCAGTGCTAGACGGAGTTTTCCTTACAATGAGCAGTTCTTC	CSARRSFPYNEQFF
few	NA	15	TRBV11-2	TRBJ1-2	TGTGCCAGCAGCCGACCTTTGGGCCGCAAGTCTGGCTACACCTTC	CASSRPLGRKSGYTF
NA	NA	17	TRBV5-1	TRBJ1-1	TGCGCCAGCAGCCCGTTCTTTCAGGGATCTGGGGGCCCTGAAGCTTTCTTT	CASSPFFQGSGGPEAFF
NA	NA	12	TRBV7-2	TRBJ2-1	TGTGTCAGCAGCTTCTGGGGGAATGAGCAGTTCTTC	CVSSFWGNEQFF
NA	NA	13	TRBV6-6	TRBJ2-7	TGTGCCAGCAGTGGGGGTTCAGCCTACGAGCAGTACTTC	CASSGGSAYEQYF
NA	NA	15	TRBV6-2/TRBV6-3	TRBJ2-7	TGTGCCAGCAGTCACGGGTCAGGTCGGTCCTACGAGCAGTACTTC	CASSHGSGRSYEQYF
NA	TRBD2	17	TRBV7-9	TRBJ2-7	TGTGCCAGCAGCCAAATTTCCCCGGGACTAGTGGCCTACGAGCAGTACTTC	CASSQISPGLVAYEQYF
NA	NA	14	TRBV6-5	TRBJ2-3	TGTGCCAGCAGTTACAACGGGGGCACAGATACGCAGTATTTT	CASSYNGGTDTQYF
NA	NA	13	TRBV20-1	TRBJ2-7	TGCAGTGTCACGGGAGCGTTATCCTACGAGCAGTACTTC	CSVTGALSYEQYF
NA	NA	12	TRBV20-1	TRBJ2-7	TGCAGTAAAACTAGGACTGCCTACGAGCAGTACTTC	CSKTRTAYEQYF
few	TRBD2	17	TRBV4-1	TRBJ2-1	TGCGCCAGCAGCCCCATACTCCCGGGAGGGCCCTACAATGAGCAGTTCTTC	CASSPILPGGPYNEQFF
few	NA	11	TRBV29-1	TRBJ1-4	TGCAGCGTTTTGTTGGATGAAAAACTGTTTTTT	CSVLLDEKLFF
NA	TRBD1	15	TRBV7-9	TRBJ2-1	TGTGCCAGCAGCAGCCTATTACAGGGGTACAATGAGCAGTTCTTC	CASSSLLQGYNEQFF